This TCR beta chain stems from a study of cytomegalovirus exposure and HLA in healthy donors. For the study at large: The 95 to 150 validation repertoires, a later analysis reported, used the same platform as the 666 first-cohort repertoires. General study results and limits: High specificity and sensitivity for cytomegalovirus status were reported for the classifier. The study put under 200 TCR beta chains on its list as cytomegalovirus-associated.

As to this clone: Its matching antigen is unknown.

The germline CDR1 and CDR2 sequences are SGHDT and YYEEEE. The trim removed 4 bases at V and 7 bases at J, leaving 13 bases unmatched. The CDR3 length is 17 residues. The assay was immunoSEQ multiplex PCR, and TCRdb's table has in-frame clones only and misses some. Of 150,000 or so clones listed, just under 90% are singletons. An approximately 130-subject validation cohort, separate from the approximately 670-subject first cohort, supplied the donors. The TCR comes from a woman in her twenties or thirties in good health and CMV-seropositive. The gene calls are TRBV5-6 and TRBJ1-5; 11 bases are shared with TRBD1. Sequenced input: PBMCs. The CDR3 here is CASSRPSGTGGWQPQHF. The CDR3 coding sequence is TGTGCCAGCAGCCGCCCCTCGGGGACAGGGGGATGGCAGCCCCAGCATTTT. The entire variable domain, with the rest obtained from reference TRBV5-6 and TRBJ1-5, is as follows: DAGVTQSPTHLIKTRGQQVTLRCSPKSGHDTVSWYQQALGQGPQFIFQYYEEEERQRGNFPDRFSGHQFPNYSSELNVNALLLGDSALYLCASSRPSGTGGWQPQHFGDGTRLSIL.